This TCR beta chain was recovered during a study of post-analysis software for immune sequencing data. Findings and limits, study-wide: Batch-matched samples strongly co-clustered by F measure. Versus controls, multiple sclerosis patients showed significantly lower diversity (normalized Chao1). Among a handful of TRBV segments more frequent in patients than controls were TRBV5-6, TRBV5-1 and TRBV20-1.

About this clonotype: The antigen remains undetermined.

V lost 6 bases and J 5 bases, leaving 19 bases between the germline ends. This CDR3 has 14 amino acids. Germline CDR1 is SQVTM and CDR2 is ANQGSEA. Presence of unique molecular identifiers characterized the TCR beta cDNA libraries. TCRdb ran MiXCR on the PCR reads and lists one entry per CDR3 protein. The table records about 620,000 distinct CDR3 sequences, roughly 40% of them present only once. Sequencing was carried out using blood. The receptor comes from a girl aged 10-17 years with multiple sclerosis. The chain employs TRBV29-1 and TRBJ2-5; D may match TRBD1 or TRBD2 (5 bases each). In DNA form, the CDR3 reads TGCAGCGTCGACTCACCGGGGACGTGGGAGACCCAGTACTTC. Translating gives CSVDSPGTWETQYF.